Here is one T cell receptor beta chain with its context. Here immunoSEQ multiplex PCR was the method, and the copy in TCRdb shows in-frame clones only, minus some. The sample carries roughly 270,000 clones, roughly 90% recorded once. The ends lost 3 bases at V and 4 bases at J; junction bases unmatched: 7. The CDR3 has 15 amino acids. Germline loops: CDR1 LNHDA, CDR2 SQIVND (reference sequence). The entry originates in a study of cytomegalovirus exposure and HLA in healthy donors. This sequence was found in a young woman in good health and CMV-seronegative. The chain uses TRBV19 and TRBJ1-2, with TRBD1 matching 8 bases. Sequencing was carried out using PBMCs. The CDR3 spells CASSITADRAYGYTF. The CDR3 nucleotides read TGTGCCAGTAGTATCACGGCGGACAGGGCCTATGGCTACACCTTC.